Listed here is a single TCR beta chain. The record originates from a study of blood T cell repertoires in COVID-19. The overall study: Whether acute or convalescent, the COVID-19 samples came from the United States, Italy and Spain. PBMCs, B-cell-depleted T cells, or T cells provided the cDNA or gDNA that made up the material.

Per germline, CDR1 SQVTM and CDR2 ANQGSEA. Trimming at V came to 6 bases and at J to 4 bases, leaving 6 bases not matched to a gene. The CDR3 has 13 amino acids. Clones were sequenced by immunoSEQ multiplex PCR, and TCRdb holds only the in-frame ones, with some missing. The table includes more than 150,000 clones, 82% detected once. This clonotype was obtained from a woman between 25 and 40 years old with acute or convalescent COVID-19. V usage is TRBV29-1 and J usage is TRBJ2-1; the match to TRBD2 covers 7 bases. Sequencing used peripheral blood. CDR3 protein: CSVASSGYNEQFF. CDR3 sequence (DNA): TGCAGCGTGGCATCTAGCGGTTACAATGAGCAGTTCTTC.